This T cell receptor beta chain was captured by sequencing in a study of T cell changes during pregnancy in multiple sclerosis. TCRdb's table, derived via immunoSEQ multiplex PCR, lists solely in-frame clones and lacks some. The sample carries more than 65,000 clones, approximately 89% recorded once. Germline lookup yields CDR1 ENHRY and CDR2 SYGVKD. The CDR3 is 15 amino acids. The junction had 6 bases not matched to a gene; V was cut back by 5 bases and J by 3 bases. The TCR was taken from a female donor with multiple sclerosis, enrolled in a pregnancy study. The source material was peripheral blood, sampled in the first trimester of pregnancy. The chain combines TRBV10-3 with TRBJ2-3; TRBD1 aligns across 9 bases. CDR3 amino acids: CAISQDRGSTDTQYF. The CDR3 DNA sequence: TGTGCCATCAGTCAGGACAGGGGTAGTACAGATACGCAGTATTTT.